This note documents a single TCR beta chain sequence. The CDR3 has 15 residues. Germline loops: CDR1 SEHNR, CDR2 FQNEAQ (reference sequence). Unmatched junction bases numbered 6, after V lost 5 bases and J lost 6 bases. Profiling relied on immunoSEQ multiplex PCR, and the TCRdb table lists in-frame clones only, not all of them. The table lists 50,000 to 65,000 clones, roughly four fifths of them singletons. This record belongs to a study of blood T cell repertoires in COVID-19. The origin of this receptor is a woman aged 50 to 60 with active or convalescent COVID-19. This chain connects TRBV7-9 to TRBJ2-2; TRBD1 matches at 10 bases. Sequencing was performed on peripheral blood. CDR3: CASSPGTGDAGELFF. For the CDR3, the DNA is TGTGCCAGCAGCCCAGGGACAGGGGACGCCGGGGAGCTGTTTTTT.